The clone carrying this T cell receptor beta chain has more than one count but fewer than ten. This entry belongs to a study of T-cell memory formation after mild COVID-19. Researchers used 5'RACE with constant-segment primers to make TCR alpha and TCR beta cDNA libraries that carry sample barcodes and UMIs. TCRdb used MiXCR to reprocess the 5' RACE reads, holding one entry per CDR3 protein. This table has 180,000 or so distinct CDR3 sequences, roughly 17% appearing once. Germline V lookup: CDR1 MNHEY, CDR2 SVGEGT. The CDR3 is made up of 12 amino acids. Between the trimmed V and J ends, which lost 4 bases and 5 bases, there was a span of 8 bases.

The receptor's source is an adult woman who had mild COVID-19 (a few samples of this study predate the infection). Cell type and time point are not known. The V call is TRBV6-2 or TRBV6-3, the J call TRBJ2-5, with TRBD1 as a possible D gene (6 bases). The sequencing input was PBMCs or a T cell subset sorted from them (not recorded which). The chain's CDR3 is CASSWTVETQYF. CDR3 in DNA: TGTGCCAGCAGTTGGACAGTGGAGACCCAGTACTTC.